One sample yielded the 26 T cell receptor beta chains listed below, sequenced in a study of TIL therapy for anti-PD-1-resistant metastatic lung cancer. Documented time point: pre-treatment sample, taken before nivolumab and TIL therapy. Pleural nodules or supraclavicular lymph nodes made up most of the excised metastases sampled. The immunoSEQ assay was v3. TCRdb's table, derived via immunoSEQ multiplex PCR, lists solely in-frame clones and lacks some. The table shows about 100,000 clones, with about three fifths occurring only once. The sample consisted of tumor tissue, taken at baseline. The receptors come from a person between 25 and 79 years old with non-small cell lung cancer.

The genes are TRBV28 and TRBJ2-4; tentatively, D is TRBD2 (6 bases). The CDR3 runs 15 residues. Trimming left V 5 bases short and J 0 bases short, with 11 bases between. CDR1 MDHEN and CDR2 SYDVKM come from the germline V gene. This CDR3 is CASSLPGLAKNIQYF. CDR3 in DNA: TGTGCCAGCAGTCTTCCGGGACTAGCCAAAAACATTCAGTACTTC.

The sample holds one count of this clone. As DNA, the CDR3 is TGCGCCAGCAGCTTGGCGGCAAGCCTCGGTTACAATGAGCAGTTCTTC. Amino acid sequence: CASSLAASLGYNEQFF. This sequence joins TRBV5-1 and TRBJ2-1; D unclear. The germline V and J ends were trimmed by 0 bases and 4 bases, with 14 bases remaining between them. Germline assignment: CDR1 SGHRS and CDR2 YFSETQ. The CDR3 length is 16 residues.

The chain employs TRBV7-9 and TRBJ2-7; D gene uncertain. Germline-derived CDR1 and CDR2 are SEHNR and FQNEAQ (reference sequence). Deletions cut 5 bases from V and 6 bases from J, with 17 bases between. The CDR3 spans 14 residues. The CDR3 here is CASSQLSWVGEQYF. The DNA for the CDR3 is TGTGCCAGCAGCCAACTGAGCTGGGTAGGCGAGCAGTACTTC.

In its sample, this clone was seen a few times. The chain is built from TRBV7-3 and TRBJ1-1, with 8 bases identical to TRBD1. Germline trimming cut 1 base from V and 7 bases from J; bases unmatched to any gene: 8. CDR3 length equals 15 residues. Per germline, CDR1 SGHTA and CDR2 FQGTGA. CDR3 residues: CASSLNAGGLGEAFF. The DNA of the CDR3 is TGTGCCAGCAGCTTAAACGCAGGGGGCCTGGGTGAAGCTTTCTTT.

The V gene is TRBV3-1 (or the pseudogene TRBV3-2), the J gene TRBJ1-2, with a weak D call TRBD1 (5 bases). The V and J ends lost 0 bases and 4 bases respectively, with 15 bases between them. The CDR3 is 16 residues long. Germline V gene sequence: CDR1 LGHDT, CDR2 YNNKEL (reference sequence). The CDR3 sequence: CASSQERPPGTYGYTF. The CDR3 region has the DNA TGTGCCAGCAGCCAAGAACGCCCCCCAGGGACCTATGGCTACACCTTC.

This clone was recorded a few times. CDR3 residues: CASSQGLRQPQHF. CDR3 coding DNA: TGTGCCAGCAGCCAGGGATTACGGCAGCCCCAGCATTTT. V and J are TRBV3-1 (or the pseudogene TRBV3-2) and TRBJ1-5; D unclear. Per germline, CDR1 LGHDT and CDR2 YNNKEL (reference sequence). CDR3 length: 13 residues. V lost 3 bases, J lost 7 bases, and 10 bases lay in between.

This sequence joins TRBV10-2 and TRBJ2-3; TRBD2 matches 12 bases. Germline V gene sequence: CDR1 WSHSY, CDR2 SAAADI. J gave up 6 bases and V 4 bases, and 5 bases lay outside the gene matches. This CDR3 contains 15 residues. CDR3 protein: CASSAPSGGADTQYF. The CDR3 DNA follows: TGCGCCAGCAGTGCACCTAGCGGGGGGGCCGATACGCAGTATTTT.

This clone was seen only a few times. The V call is TRBV15, the J call TRBJ2-1; 8 positions agree with TRBD2. The V gene end was trimmed by 5 bases and the J gene end by 2 bases; junction bases not matched to a gene: 11. From germline, CDR1 is LNHNV and CDR2 YYDKDF (reference sequence). The CDR3 contains 17 residues. The CDR3 reads CATSGRGLAGTYNEQFF. The CDR3 DNA sequence: TGTGCCACCAGCGGAAGGGGGTTAGCGGGGACCTACAATGAGCAGTTCTTC.

This rearrangement joins TRBV7-8 to TRBJ2-7, with TRBD1 identical over 8 bases. Germline loops: CDR1 SGHVS, CDR2 FQNEAQ. The V and J ends lost 6 bases and 5 bases, in that order; junction bases with no gene match: 9. The CDR3 has 14 amino acids. The CDR3 DNA follows: TGTGCCAGCAGTATTGATGGACAGGGCCACGAGCAGTACTTC. Translation gives CASSIDGQGHEQYF. Supplemented by reference TRBV7-8 and TRBJ2-7, the full variable domain reads GAGVSQSPRYKVAKRGQDVALRCDPISGHVSLFWYQQALGQGPEFLTYFQNEAQLDKSGLPSDRFFAERPEGSVSTLKIQRTQQEDSAVYLCASSIDGQGHEQYFGPGTRLTVT.

The chain recombines TRBV29-1 with TRBJ2-5; D is perhaps TRBD2 (7 bases). Germline V lookup: CDR1 SQVTM, CDR2 ANQGSEA. The CDR3 totals 14 residues. Trimming left V 5 bases short and J 5 bases short, with 18 bases between. The CDR3 sequence is CSVQMGAGDETQYF. CDR3 nucleotides: TGCAGCGTTCAAATGGGGGCGGGAGATGAGACCCAGTACTTC.

This clone was seen only a few times. The chain links TRBV5-4 to TRBJ2-7; D not resolved. This CDR3 is 12 amino acids long. V lost 3 bases and J 4 bases, leaving 8 bases between the germline ends. Germline CDR1 reads SGHNT; CDR2 reads YYREEE (reference sequence). The CDR3, as DNA: TGTGCCAGCAGCTCCACGAATTACGAGCAGTACTTC. It encodes CASSSTNYEQYF. Combining the CDR3 with reference TRBV5-4 and TRBJ2-7 gives the whole variable domain ETGVTQSPTHLIKTRGQQVTLRCSSQSGHNTVSWYQQALGQGPQFIFQYYREEENGRGNFPPRFSGLQFPNYSSELNVNALELDDSALYLCASSSTNYEQYFGPGTRLTVT.

V usage is TRBV19 and J usage is TRBJ2-1; 9 bases map to TRBD2. The CDR3 has 15 residues. Germline V lookup: CDR1 LNHDA, CDR2 SQIVND (reference sequence). V was clipped by 5 bases and J by 1 base; unmatched bases: 3. For the CDR3, the DNA is TGTGCCAGTAGTCCAGGACTAGCGTCCTACAATGAGCAGTTCTTC. Encoded protein: CASSPGLASYNEQFF.

This clone was recorded many times. This chain links TRBV10-2 with TRBJ2-3; D assignment may be TRBD1 or TRBD2 (5 bases each). This CDR3 is built from 16 residues. CDR1 WSHSY and CDR2 SAAADI come from the germline V gene. V was cut by 3 bases and J by 2 bases, with 15 bases left in between. CDR3 in DNA: TGCGCCAGCAGTGACCGGCCAAGGGACCCCACAGATACGCAGTATTTT. Its protein product is CASSDRPRDPTDTQYF.

The rearrangement joins TRBV2 to TRBJ2-7; D assignment may be TRBD1 or TRBD2 (5 bases each). CDR1 and CDR2 from the germline V gene are SNHLY and FYNNEI. V was cut by 5 bases and J by 0 bases, with 14 bases left in between. The CDR3 loop spans 15 amino acids. The CDR3 region is CASSTGTLNSYEQYF. The CDR3 DNA reads TGTGCCAGCAGTACCGGGACCCTCAACTCCTACGAGCAGTACTTC.

The V gene is TRBV24-1, the J gene TRBJ2-7; 7 bases fit TRBD2. The germline CDR1 and CDR2 sequences are KGHDR and SFDVKD. V lost 4 bases to trimming and J lost 3 bases; unmatched junction nucleotides: 2. There are 13 residues in the CDR3. The CDR3 here is CATSDWTSYEQYF. As DNA, the CDR3 is TGTGCCACCAGTGACTGGACTAGCTACGAGCAGTACTTC.

This clone was counted a few times. J is TRBJ1-6 and V is TRBV7-2, with a weak D call TRBD1 (5 bases). The CDR3 is made up of 15 amino acids. The germline V and J ends were trimmed by 2 bases and 7 bases, with 12 bases remaining between them. Germline V gene sequence: CDR1 SGHTA, CDR2 FQGNSA. The CDR3 spells CASSLSAGLNSPLHF. CDR3 coding DNA: TGTGCCAGCAGCTTAAGTGCAGGGTTAAATTCACCCCTCCACTTT.

The V call is TRBV18, the J call TRBJ2-1, with a weak D call TRBD1 (6 bases). The V gene lost 6 bases and the J gene lost 7 bases, with 16 bases spanning the gap. Germline loops: CDR1 KGHSH, CDR2 LQKENI. This CDR3 contains 14 residues. The CDR3 spells CASSSDRSQNEQFF. In DNA, the CDR3 is TGTGCCAGCTCCTCGGACAGAAGTCAAAATGAGCAGTTCTTC.

The rearrangement uses TRBV5-1 and TRBJ1-4; weak D call: TRBD1 (6 bases). Per the germline V gene, CDR1 is SGHRS and CDR2 is YFSETQ. The CDR3 covers 14 residues. With 4 bases removed from V and 4 bases from J, the gap between germline ends came to 11 bases. This CDR3 reads CASSRTAFNEKLFF. CDR3 sequence (DNA): TGCGCCAGCAGCCGGACAGCCTTTAATGAAAAACTGTTTTTT.

The chain employs TRBV7-3 and TRBJ1-2; tentative D call: TRBD1 (6 bases). V was cut by 5 bases and J by 5 bases, with 18 bases left in between. The germline V gene has CDR1 SGHTA and CDR2 FQGTGA. This CDR3 comprises 15 residues. Here the CDR3 DNA reads TGTGCCAGCAGCAAAGGGGGGACGGATCTTTATGGCTACACCTTC. Translation: CASSKGGTDLYGYTF.

Only a few counts were recorded for this clone. The chain is built from TRBV19 and TRBJ1-2; D is uncertain. This CDR3 spans 15 amino acids. The V end was cut by 3 bases, the J end by 6 bases, with 17 bases between. The germline V gene has CDR1 LNHDA and CDR2 SQIVND (reference sequence). The CDR3 here is CASSMFGPPSNGYTF. The DNA of the CDR3 is TGTGCCAGTAGTATGTTCGGACCTCCGTCAAATGGCTACACCTTC.

This clone showed up many times. The genes are TRBV9 and TRBJ2-2, with D possibly TRBD1 on 6 matching bases. The CDR3 spans 15 residues. Between the trimmed V and J ends, which lost 3 bases and 0 bases, there was a span of 9 bases. Germline V gene data show CDR1 as SGDLS and CDR2 as YYNGEE. CDR3 region: CASSAGAPNTGELFF. The CDR3 DNA reads as TGTGCCAGCAGCGCAGGGGCCCCGAACACCGGGGAGCTGTTTTTT. Full variable domain (outside the CDR3, taken from reference TRBV9 and TRBJ2-2): DSGVTQTPKHLITATGQRVTLRCSPRSGDLSVYWYQQSLDQGLQFLIQYYNGEERAKGNILERFSAQQFPDLHSELNLSSLELGDSALYFCASSAGAPNTGELFFGEGSRLTVL.

In regard to this clone: Compared with germline, one end of the junction differs, possibly owing to a read error. The chain joins TRBV19 to TRBJ2-1; no definite D call. This CDR3 contains 15 residues. Looked up from germline, CDR1 is LNHDA and CDR2 is SQIVND (reference sequence). The CDR3 bases are TGTGCCAGTGGTATTTTAGGGAACTCCTACAATGAGCAGTTCTTC. It specifies CASGILGNSYNEQFF.

The chain combines TRBV5-6 with TRBJ2-2; D may be TRBD1 (6 bases). The CDR3 has 15 residues. V lost 4 bases and J 5 bases, leaving 15 bases between the germline ends. The germline CDR1 and CDR2 sequences are SGHDT and YYEEEE. The CDR3 nucleotides are TGTGCCAGCAGCAACTCCGGGACAAGTACCGGGGAGCTGTTTTTT. Protein sequence: CASSNSGTSTGELFF.

The genes are TRBV12-5 and TRBJ2-3; D not resolved. V lost 0 bases and J 0 bases, leaving 10 bases between the germline ends. Germline V gene data show CDR1 as LGHNT and CDR2 as FRNRAP. This CDR3 region has 16 residues. CDR3 amino acids: CASGLVPGSSTDTQYF. The CDR3 coding sequence is TGTGCTAGTGGTTTGGTACCTGGATCTAGCACAGATACGCAGTATTTT.

The chain links TRBV25-1 to TRBJ1-2; TRBD1 matches 8 bases. Per germline, CDR1 MGHDK and CDR2 SYGVNS. This CDR3 region has 13 residues. V shed 4 bases and J 7 bases; nucleotides not matched to a gene: 5. The CDR3 DNA is TGTGCCAGCAGTGGGGCAGGGGGCGTTGGCTACACCTTC. As protein: CASSGAGGVGYTF.

This sequence joins TRBV19 and TRBJ2-5, with 8 bases lining up with TRBD1. J gave up 2 bases and V 5 bases, and 4 bases lay outside the gene matches. CDR3 size: 14 residues. Germline CDR1 LNHDA, CDR2 SQIVND (reference sequence). CDR3 amino acids: CASSQTGGQETQYF. CDR3 DNA: TGTGCCAGTAGTCAAACAGGGGGACAAGAGACCCAGTACTTC.